The 24 T cell receptor beta chains reported below all come from one sample, sequenced in a study of OX40 agonist ivuxolimab in advanced cancers. Data came from immunoSEQ multiplex PCR; TCRdb stores just in-frame clones and leaves some out. The data hold 39,000 or so clones, with 70% to 90% observed a single time. Here the sequenced sample was CD4+ or CD8+ T cells sorted from blood, taken in a trial of the OX40 agonist ivuxolimab. These TCRs come from an adult with an advanced solid tumor such as melanoma, head and neck, liver or kidney cancer.

This clone was counted a single time. This chain uses TRBV7-8 with TRBJ2-2; possible D gene TRBD2, 5 bases. In germline, CDR1 is SGHVS, CDR2 FQNEAQ. The CDR3 runs 17 residues. V was pared by 5 bases and J by 1 base, with 17 bases between. The CDR3 DNA reads as TGTGCCAGCAGCCTTGCGGAGGTAGCCGAGAACACCGGGGAGCTGTTTTTT. Its protein product is CASSLAEVAENTGELFF.

CDR3 region: CASRRLAGVSDTQYF. CDR3 nucleotides: TGTGCCAGCAGGCGATTAGCGGGGGTTTCTGATACGCAGTATTTT. The genes are TRBV27 and TRBJ2-3, with 9 bases fitting TRBD2. This CDR3 region has 15 residues. The junction had 10 bases not matched to a gene; V was cut back by 6 bases and J by 6 bases. Germline V CDR1 and CDR2: MNHEY, SMNVEV (reference sequence).

The J gene is TRBJ1-2, the V gene TRBV4-1; D uncertain. V shed 0 bases and J shed 4 bases, with 15 bases lying between them. CDR3 size: 16 residues. CDR1 is MGHRA and CDR2 is YSYEKL in the germline V gene. CDR3 nucleotide sequence: TGCGCCAGCAGCCAAGAAGGGCAGCCAAGGGCCTATGGCTACACCTTC. Translated: CASSQEGQPRAYGYTF.

V usage is TRBV6-5 and J usage is TRBJ1-2, with D perhaps matching TRBD1 (5 bases). V gave up 3 bases and J gave up 5 bases, with 13 bases separating them. The germline V gene encodes CDR1 MNHEY and CDR2 SVGAGI. The CDR3 sequence is 14 residues long. CDR3 sequence reads: CASSYVGPGYGYTF. DNA of the CDR3: TGTGCCAGCAGTTATGTGGGACCAGGATATGGCTACACCTTC.

This chain uses TRBV7-2 with TRBJ2-7; 10 bases fit TRBD1. The CDR3 covers 13 residues. Germline V gene lookup returns CDR1 SGHTA and CDR2 FQGNSA. The junction had 10 bases not matched to a gene; V was cut back by 5 bases and J by 12 bases. The CDR3 here is CASSPGTGDLVYF. The CDR3 region has the DNA TGTGCCAGCAGCCCCGGGACAGGGGATCTGGTGTACTTC.

The chain combines TRBV10-3 with TRBJ1-2, with D unclear. Germline V CDR1 and CDR2: ENHRY, SYGVKD. V lost 4 bases and J 4 bases, leaving 13 bases between the germline ends. There are 14 residues in the CDR3. The CDR3: CAISAQAARYGYTF. DNA of the CDR3: TGTGCCATCAGTGCTCAAGCAGCCCGCTATGGCTACACCTTC.

This rearrangement joins TRBV4-2 to TRBJ2-1; D call uncertain. Trimming shortened V by 1 base and J by 8 bases, and 3 bases separated the two germline ends. Germline loops: CDR1 LGHNA, CDR2 YNFKEQ. The CDR3 runs 11 residues. The CDR3 coding sequence is TGTGCCAGCAGCCAAGCCTATGAGCAGTTCTTC. Its protein product is CASSQAYEQFF.

The gene calls are TRBV2 and TRBJ1-1; D gene unclear. V gave up 10 bases and J gave up 6 bases, with 18 bases separating them. This CDR3 has 13 amino acids. The germline V gene has CDR1 SNHLY and CDR2 FYNNEI. This CDR3 reads CATGRKPIPEAFF. As DNA, the CDR3 is TGTGCCACCGGGAGGAAGCCCATACCTGAAGCTTTCTTT.

This sequence joins TRBV4-1 and TRBJ2-1, with 10 bases identical to TRBD1. Germline V gives CDR1 MGHRA, CDR2 YSYEKL. V shed 3 bases and J 3 bases; nucleotides not matched to a gene: 5. The CDR3 contains 16 residues. The CDR3 here is CASSHSGTGVYNEQFF. CDR3 nucleotides: TGCGCCAGCAGCCACTCCGGGACAGGGGTCTACAATGAGCAGTTCTTC.

This chain joins TRBV18 and TRBJ2-1; 9 bases line up with TRBD1. The V gene end was trimmed by 4 bases and the J gene end by 9 bases; junction bases not matched to a gene: 10. The CDR3 contains 15 residues. Germline values: CDR1 KGHSH, CDR2 LQKENI. DNA of the CDR3: TGTGCCAGCTCACGCTCCCGGGACAGGGATGTTGAGCAGTTCTTC. Its protein is CASSRSRDRDVEQFF.

The chain joins TRBV11-2 to TRBJ1-6; no clear D gene. Between the trimmed V and J ends, which lost 5 bases and 10 bases, there was a span of 21 bases. This CDR3 has 16 residues. Per the germline V gene, CDR1 is SGHAT and CDR2 is FQNNGV. The DNA for the CDR3 is TGTGCCAGCAGCGTATTGCCACCGGTGCCGGGATCACCCCTCCACTTT. It translates to CASSVLPPVPGSPLHF.

This clone was recorded once. The genes are TRBV5-1 and TRBJ2-1, with 11 bases matching TRBD2. CDR3 size: 16 residues. Germline V gene data show CDR1 as SGHRS and CDR2 as YFSETQ. V dropped 4 bases and J dropped 8; count of bases not matched to a gene: 11. For the CDR3, the DNA is TGCGCCAGCAGCGCGGGGCTAGCGGGGGGTTTCGATGAGCAGTTCTTC. Encoded protein: CASSAGLAGGFDEQFF. Together with reference TRBV5-1 and TRBJ2-1, the CDR3 gives the full variable domain: KAGVTQTPRYLIKTRGQQVTLSCSPISGHRSVSWYQQTPGQGLQFLFEYFSETQRNKGNFPGRFSGRQFSNSRSEMNVSTLELGDSALYLCASSAGLAGGFDEQFFGPGTRLTVL.

The V and J genes are TRBV5-4 and TRBJ1-6, with D unresolved. The V end lost 0 bases, the J end lost 7 bases, and 11 bases lay between the germline ends. Germline CDR1 and CDR2: SGHNT and YYREEE (reference sequence). The CDR3 spans 15 residues. CDR3 coding DNA: TGTGCCAGCAGCTTGGATGCGCGCTTGAATTCACCCCTCCACTTT. It specifies CASSLDARLNSPLHF.

There are a few counts of this clone. The chain couples TRBV7-2 to TRBJ2-7, with unresolved D. The CDR3 consists of 12 residues. Germline CDR1 is SGHTA and CDR2 is FQGNSA. Trimming cost V 4 bases and J 4 bases, with 8 bases left between them. The CDR3 DNA is TGTGCCAGCAGCTCGCGCAGGTACGAGCAGTACTTC. This sequence encodes CASSSRRYEQYF.

The chain has TRBV5-1 and TRBJ1-2; TRBD1 might be the D (5 bases). V gave up 5 bases and J gave up 5 bases, with 16 bases separating them. Germline-derived CDR1 and CDR2 are SGHRS and YFSETQ. The CDR3 contains 14 residues. The CDR3 DNA reads TGCGCCAGCAGTAGGCCAGGGAAAGAATATGGCTACACCTTC. This sequence encodes CASSRPGKEYGYTF. Together with reference TRBV5-1 and TRBJ1-2, the CDR3 gives the full variable domain: KAGVTQTPRYLIKTRGQQVTLSCSPISGHRSVSWYQQTPGQGLQFLFEYFSETQRNKGNFPGRFSGRQFSNSRSEMNVSTLELGDSALYLCASSRPGKEYGYTFGSGTRLTVV.

The V gene is TRBV4-1, the J gene TRBJ2-3; D might be TRBD2 (5 bases). The germline V gene has CDR1 MGHRA and CDR2 YSYEKL. CDR3 size: 15 residues. Trimming left V 5 bases short and J 0 bases short, with 12 bases between. The CDR3 DNA is TGCGCCAGCAGCTTCCGGACTCCTAGCACAGATACGCAGTATTTT. Amino acids: CASSFRTPSTDTQYF.

The J gene is TRBJ2-1, the V gene TRBV5-6; TRBD1 matches at 9 bases. Trimming at V came to 2 bases and at J to 8 bases, leaving 8 bases not matched to a gene. CDR3 size: 15 residues. Looked up from germline, CDR1 is SGHDT and CDR2 is YYEEEE. The CDR3 spells CASSFGTGIGHEQFF. The CDR3, as DNA: TGTGCCAGCAGCTTCGGGACAGGGATCGGGCATGAGCAGTTCTTC.

The gene calls are TRBV9 and TRBJ2-3; TRBD2 is a possible D gene (7 bases). This CDR3 has 15 residues. V lost 3 bases to trimming and J lost 3 bases, with 14 bases between them. Germline-derived CDR1 and CDR2 are SGDLS and YYNGEE. The CDR3 DNA sequence: TGTGCCAGCAGCGCCGGAAGGGGGGGAACAGATACGCAGTATTTT. Translation: CASSAGRGGTDTQYF.

The J gene is TRBJ2-1, the V gene TRBV4-2, with unresolved D. The V and J ends lost 0 bases and 4 bases respectively, with 13 bases between them. Germline-derived CDR1 and CDR2 are LGHNA and YNFKEQ. The CDR3 length is 16 residues. The DNA of the CDR3 is TGTGCCAGCAGCCAAGAAGGGTCGGGCGCTTACAATGAGCAGTTCTTC. It encodes CASSQEGSGAYNEQFF.

The chain combines TRBV6-6 with TRBJ2-7, with D unclear. V was clipped by 6 bases and J by 2 bases, with 14 bases between them. Germline assignment: CDR1 MNHNY and CDR2 SVGAGI (reference sequence). The CDR3 runs to 14 residues. The CDR3 DNA follows: TGTGCCAGCAGGCCAGCCTTAGCAGCCTACGAGCAGTACTTC. Residues: CASRPALAAYEQYF.

The chain carries TRBV5-5 and TRBJ2-1; 10 nucleotides align to TRBD1. The CDR3 extends over 16 amino acids. V shed 4 bases, J shed 4 bases, and the junction held 8 bases outside the gene matches. CDR1 is SGHKS and CDR2 is YYEKEE in the germline V gene (reference sequence). The CDR3 nucleotides are TGTGCCAGCAGCAGACAGGGGGCCCCTTTATACAATGAGCAGTTCTTC. Translation gives CASSRQGAPLYNEQFF. Combining the CDR3 with reference TRBV5-5 and TRBJ2-1 gives the whole variable domain DAGVTQSPTHLIKTRGQQVTLRCSPISGHKSVSWYQQVLGQGPQFIFQYYEKEERGRGNFPDRFSARQFPNYSSELNVNALLLGDSALYLCASSRQGAPLYNEQFFGPGTRLTVL.

This chain links TRBV5-1 with TRBJ1-2, with 10 bases fitting TRBD1. J was trimmed by 6 bases and V by 1 base; bases with no gene match: 6. The germline CDR1 and CDR2 sequences are SGHRS and YFSETQ. This CDR3 contains 15 residues. The CDR3 sequence: CASSLQDRGRNGYTF. CDR3 bases: TGCGCCAGCAGCTTGCAGGACAGGGGGAGGAATGGCTACACCTTC.

The genes are TRBV27 and TRBJ1-2; 7 bases agree with TRBD1. Germline loops: CDR1 MNHEY, CDR2 SMNVEV (reference sequence). The length of the CDR3 is 14 residues. The V gene end was trimmed by 4 bases and the J gene end by 4 bases; junction bases not matched to a gene: 6. Here the CDR3 reads CASSSTTGAYGYTF. DNA for the CDR3: TGTGCCAGCAGTTCAACAACAGGGGCCTATGGCTACACCTTC.

CDR3: CSAGEWEEKLFF. The CDR3 coding sequence is TGCAGCGCTGGCGAGTGGGAAGAAAAACTGTTTTTT. The chain carries TRBV29-1 and TRBJ1-4; D is undetermined. V dropped 7 bases and J dropped 8 bases, with 14 bases sitting between them. The CDR3 has 12 amino acids. Germline V gene data show CDR1 as SQVTM and CDR2 as ANQGSEA.